Only one count was recorded for the clone carrying this T cell receptor beta chain. The antigen remains unidentified. As every portion of the isolated RNA was reverse transcribed, the sequencing read expressed TCRB transcripts. The repertoire was sequenced with immunoSEQ multiplex PCR; TCRdb's copy has only in-frame clones and lacks some. The sample lists roughly 100,000 clones, 28% occurring once. The sample comes from a study of beta chain features in type 1 diabetes. Germline V gene data show CDR1 as KGHSH and CDR2 as LQKENI. V gave up 0 bases and J gave up 7 bases; unmatched junction bases: 7. This CDR3 comprises 16 residues. Regarding the study as a whole: Among patients, naive, central memory and Treg TCRB repertoires appeared more similar than among healthy donors. In all four CD4+ subsets, TCRB CDR3 length was significantly, moderately reduced in type 1 diabetes. The study found fewer insertions and more deletions at VDJ junctions in type 1 diabetes patients.

J is TRBJ1-5 and V is TRBV18; 9 nucleotides line up with TRBD1. Sequenced sample: central memory CD4+ T cells from blood. The source of this sequence is a woman under 30 with type 1 diabetes. CDR3: CASSPPAGQGVQPQHF. The CDR3 nucleotides are TGTGCCAGCTCACCACCGGCGGGACAGGGTGTGCAGCCCCAGCATTTT. Full variable domain (missing parts from reference TRBV18 and TRBJ1-5): NAGVMQNPRHLVRRRGQEARLRCSPMKGHSHVYWYRQLPEEGLKFMVYLQKENIIDESGMPKERFSAEFPKEGPSILRIQQVVRGDSAAYFCASSPPAGQGVQPQHFGDGTRLSIL.